Sequencing of this T cell receptor beta chain was carried out in a study of shared clonotypes between healthy human individuals. Study-level points and caveats: Naive subsets usually exceeded memory subsets in estimated richness.

Method: immunoSEQ multiplex PCR; TCRdb's copy keeps in-frame clones and lacks some. The table lists about 380,000 clones, about 97% of them singletons. Trimming stripped 4 bases from V and 3 bases from J, with 7 bases between. This CDR3 comprises 13 residues. CDR1 is WNHNN, CDR2 SYGVQD, per germline (reference sequence). Caucasian adults living in Nashville, Tennessee, provided all samples. A remark on this clone: Its specificity is unknown.

The rearrangement links TRBV10-1 to TRBJ2-1, with unresolved D. The receptor was isolated from a man aged 25 to 40 in good health. The source material was memory CD8+ T cells sorted from blood. The subset was: CD45RO+ cells pooled with CCR7-negative TemRA cells. CDR3 sequence reads: CASSVGVYNEQFF. Here the CDR3 DNA reads TGCGCCAGCAGTGTAGGAGTCTACAATGAGCAGTTCTTC.